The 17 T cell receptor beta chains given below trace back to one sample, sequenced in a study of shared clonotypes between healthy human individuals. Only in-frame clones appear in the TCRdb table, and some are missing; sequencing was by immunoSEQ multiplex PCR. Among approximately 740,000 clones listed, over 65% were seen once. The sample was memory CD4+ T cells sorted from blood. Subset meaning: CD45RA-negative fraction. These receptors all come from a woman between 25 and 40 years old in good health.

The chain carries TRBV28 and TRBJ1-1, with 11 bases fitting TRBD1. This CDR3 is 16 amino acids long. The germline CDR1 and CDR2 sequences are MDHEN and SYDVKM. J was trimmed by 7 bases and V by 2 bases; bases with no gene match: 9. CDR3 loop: CASSLTGQGAIGEAFF. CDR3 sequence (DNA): TGTGCCAGCAGTTTAACCGGACAGGGGGCGATAGGTGAAGCTTTCTTT.

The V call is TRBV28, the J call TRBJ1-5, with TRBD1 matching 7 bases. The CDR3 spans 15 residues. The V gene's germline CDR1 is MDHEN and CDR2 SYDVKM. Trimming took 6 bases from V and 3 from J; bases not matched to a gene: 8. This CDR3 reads CASSYVGQLNQPQHF. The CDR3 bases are TGTGCCAGCAGCTACGTGGGACAGCTCAATCAGCCCCAGCATTTT.

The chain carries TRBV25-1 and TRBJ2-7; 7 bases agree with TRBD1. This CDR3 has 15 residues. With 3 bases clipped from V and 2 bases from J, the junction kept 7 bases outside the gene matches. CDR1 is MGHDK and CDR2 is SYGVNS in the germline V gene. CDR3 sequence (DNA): TGTGCCAGCAGTGAGTCCGGGACAGCCCCCTACGAGCAGTACTTC. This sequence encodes CASSESGTAPYEQYF.

The CDR3 is CASSAGGFTDTQYF. CDR3 coding DNA: TGTGCCAGCAGCGCTGGTGGCTTCACAGATACGCAGTATTTT. The chain recombines TRBV7-2 with TRBJ2-3; no definite D call. The germline CDR1 and CDR2 sequences are SGHTA and FQGNSA. The V and J ends lost 5 bases and 2 bases respectively, with 11 bases between them. The CDR3 has 14 amino acids. The full variable domain, with the rest looked up from reference TRBV7-2 and TRBJ2-3, is GAGVSQSPSNKVTEKGKDVELRCDPISGHTALYWYRQSLGQGLEFLIYFQGNSAPDKSGLPSDRFSAERTGGSVSTLTIQRTQQEDSAVYLCASSAGGFTDTQYFGPGTRLTVL.

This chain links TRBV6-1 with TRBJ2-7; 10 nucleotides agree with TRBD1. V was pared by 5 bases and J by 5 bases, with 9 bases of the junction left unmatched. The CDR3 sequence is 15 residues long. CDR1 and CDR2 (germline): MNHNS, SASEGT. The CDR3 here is CASSLTTGGVDEQYF. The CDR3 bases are TGTGCCAGCAGTCTAACGACAGGGGGCGTCGACGAGCAGTACTTC.

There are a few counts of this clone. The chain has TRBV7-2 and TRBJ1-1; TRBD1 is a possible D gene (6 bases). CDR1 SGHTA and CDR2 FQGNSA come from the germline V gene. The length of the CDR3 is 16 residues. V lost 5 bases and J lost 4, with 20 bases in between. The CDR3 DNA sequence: TGTGCCAGCAGCCCCCGAGCGGGGGGCGAGGGCACTGAAGCTTTCTTT. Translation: CASSPRAGGEGTEAFF.

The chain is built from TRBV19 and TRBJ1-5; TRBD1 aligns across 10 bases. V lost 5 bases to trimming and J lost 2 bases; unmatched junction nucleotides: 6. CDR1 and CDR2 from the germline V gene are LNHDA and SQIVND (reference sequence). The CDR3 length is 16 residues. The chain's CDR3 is CASSLGQGRGNQPQHF. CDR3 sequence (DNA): TGTGCCAGTAGTTTGGGACAGGGGCGCGGCAATCAGCCCCAGCATTTT. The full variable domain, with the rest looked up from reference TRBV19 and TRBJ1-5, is DGGITQSPKYLFRKEGQNVTLSCEQNLNHDAMYWYRQDPGQGLRLIYYSQIVNDFQKGDIAEGYSVSREKKESFPLTVTSAQKNPTAFYLCASSLGQGRGNQPQHFGDGTRLSIL.

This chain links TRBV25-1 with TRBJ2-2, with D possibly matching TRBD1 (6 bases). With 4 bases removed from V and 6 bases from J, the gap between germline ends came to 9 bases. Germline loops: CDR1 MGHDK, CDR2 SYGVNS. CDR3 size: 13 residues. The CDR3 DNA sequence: TGTGCCAGCAGTGGCTCAGGGGCCGGGGAGCTGTTTTTT. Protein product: CASSGSGAGELFF.

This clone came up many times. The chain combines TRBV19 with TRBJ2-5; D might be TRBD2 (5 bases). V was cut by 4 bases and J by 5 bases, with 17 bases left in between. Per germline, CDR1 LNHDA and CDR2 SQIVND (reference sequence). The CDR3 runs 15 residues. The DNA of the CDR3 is TGTGCCAGTAGTACCCAAGGACGGGAAGAGGAGACCCAGTACTTC. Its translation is CASSTQGREEETQYF.

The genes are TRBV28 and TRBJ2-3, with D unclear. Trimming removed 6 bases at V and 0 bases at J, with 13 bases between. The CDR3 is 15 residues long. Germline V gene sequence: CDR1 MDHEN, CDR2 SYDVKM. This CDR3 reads CASSRRTGSTDTQYF. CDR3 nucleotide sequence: TGTGCCAGCAGCCGGCGGACGGGCAGCACAGATACGCAGTATTTT.

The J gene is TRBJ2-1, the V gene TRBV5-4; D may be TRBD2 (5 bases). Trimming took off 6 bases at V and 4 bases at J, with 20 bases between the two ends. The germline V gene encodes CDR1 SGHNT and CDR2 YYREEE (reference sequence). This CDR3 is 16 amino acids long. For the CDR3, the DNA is TGTGCCAGCACCCCTTCGGTGCCCGGGAAGTACAATGAGCAGTTCTTC. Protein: CASTPSVPGKYNEQFF.

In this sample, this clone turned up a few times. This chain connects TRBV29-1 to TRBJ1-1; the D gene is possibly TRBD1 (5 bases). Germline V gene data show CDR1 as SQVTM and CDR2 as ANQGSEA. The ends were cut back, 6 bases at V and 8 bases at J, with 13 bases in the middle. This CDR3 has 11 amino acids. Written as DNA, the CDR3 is TGCAGCGTAGGGACGGAGACGGAAGCTTTCTTT. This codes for CSVGTETEAFF.

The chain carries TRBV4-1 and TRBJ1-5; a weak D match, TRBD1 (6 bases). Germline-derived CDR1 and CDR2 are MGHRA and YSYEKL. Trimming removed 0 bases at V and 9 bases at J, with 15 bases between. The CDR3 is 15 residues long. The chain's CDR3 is CASSQEWTASLPQHF. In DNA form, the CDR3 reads TGCGCCAGCAGCCAAGAGTGGACAGCTTCCTTGCCCCAGCATTTT.

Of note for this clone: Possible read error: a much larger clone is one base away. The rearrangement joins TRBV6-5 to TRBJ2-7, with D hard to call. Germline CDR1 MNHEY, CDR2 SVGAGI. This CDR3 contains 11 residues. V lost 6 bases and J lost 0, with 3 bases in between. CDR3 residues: CASSPSYEQYF. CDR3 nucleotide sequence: TGTGCCAGCAGCCCCTCCTACGAGCAGTACTTC.

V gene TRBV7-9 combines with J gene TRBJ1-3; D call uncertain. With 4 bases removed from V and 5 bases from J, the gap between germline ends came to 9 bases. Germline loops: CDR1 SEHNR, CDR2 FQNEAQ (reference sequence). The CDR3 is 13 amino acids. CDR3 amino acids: CASSSAGRNTIYF. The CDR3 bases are TGTGCCAGCAGCTCGGCGGGTAGAAACACCATATATTTT.

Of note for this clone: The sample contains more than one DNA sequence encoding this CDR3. CDR3 residues: CASSIPRADTQYF. In DNA, the CDR3 is TGTGCCAGTAGTATACCTAGGGCAGATACGCAGTATTTT. The genes are TRBV19 and TRBJ2-3, with D hard to call. Trimming stripped 2 bases from V and 4 bases from J, with 7 bases between. The V gene's germline CDR1 is LNHDA and CDR2 SQIVND (reference sequence). There are 13 residues in the CDR3. The full variable domain, rest sourced from reference TRBV19 and TRBJ2-3, is DGGITQSPKYLFRKEGQNVTLSCEQNLNHDAMYWYRQDPGQGLRLIYYSQIVNDFQKGDIAEGYSVSREKKESFPLTVTSAQKNPTAFYLCASSIPRADTQYFGPGTRLTVL.

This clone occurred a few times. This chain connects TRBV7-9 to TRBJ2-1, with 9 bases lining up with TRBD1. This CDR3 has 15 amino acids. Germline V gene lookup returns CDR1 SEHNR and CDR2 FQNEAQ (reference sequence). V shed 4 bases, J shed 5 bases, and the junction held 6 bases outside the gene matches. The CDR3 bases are TGTGCCAGCAGCTGGTCGGACAGGGGCCACAATGAGCAGTTCTTC. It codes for CASSWSDRGHNEQFF.